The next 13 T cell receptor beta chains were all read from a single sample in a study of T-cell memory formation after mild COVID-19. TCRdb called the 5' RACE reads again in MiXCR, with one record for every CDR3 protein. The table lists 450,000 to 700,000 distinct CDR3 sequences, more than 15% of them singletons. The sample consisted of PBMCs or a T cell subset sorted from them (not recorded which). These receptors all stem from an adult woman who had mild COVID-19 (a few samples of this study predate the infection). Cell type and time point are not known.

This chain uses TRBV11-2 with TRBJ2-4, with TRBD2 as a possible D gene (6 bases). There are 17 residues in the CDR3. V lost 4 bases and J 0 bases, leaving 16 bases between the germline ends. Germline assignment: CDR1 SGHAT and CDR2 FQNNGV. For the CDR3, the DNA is TGTGCCAGCAGCTCTATTCGACTAGAGGGAGCCAAAAACATTCAGTACTTC. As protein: CASSSIRLEGAKNIQYF.

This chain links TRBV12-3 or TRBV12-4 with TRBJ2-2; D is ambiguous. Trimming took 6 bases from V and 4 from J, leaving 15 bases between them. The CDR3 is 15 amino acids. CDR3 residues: CASRSTGTLTGELFF. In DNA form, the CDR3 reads TGTGCCAGCAGATCCACCGGTACACTCACCGGGGAGCTGTTTTTT.

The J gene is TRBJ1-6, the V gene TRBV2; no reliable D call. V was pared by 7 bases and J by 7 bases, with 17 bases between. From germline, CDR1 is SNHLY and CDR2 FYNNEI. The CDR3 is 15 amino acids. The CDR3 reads CASMEALWQNSPLHF. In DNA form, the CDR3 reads TGTGCCAGCATGGAGGCCCTGTGGCAGAATTCACCCCTCCACTTT.

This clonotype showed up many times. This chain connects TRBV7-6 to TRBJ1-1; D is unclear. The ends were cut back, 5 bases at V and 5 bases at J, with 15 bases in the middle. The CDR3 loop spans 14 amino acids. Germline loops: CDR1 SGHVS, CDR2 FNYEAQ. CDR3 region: CASSQMTSGTEAFF. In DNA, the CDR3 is TGTGCCAGCAGCCAAATGACATCGGGGACTGAAGCTTTCTTT.

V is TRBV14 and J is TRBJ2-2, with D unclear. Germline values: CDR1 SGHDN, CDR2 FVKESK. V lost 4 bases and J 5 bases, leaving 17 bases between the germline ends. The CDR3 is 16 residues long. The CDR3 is CASSRQDRIATGELFF. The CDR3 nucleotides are TGTGCCAGCAGCCGCCAGGACCGGATTGCTACCGGGGAGCTGTTTTTT.

The CDR3 coding sequence is TGTGCCAGTAGTCGGTCCGGACAGGGGGACTACGAGCAGTACTTC. As protein: CASSRSGQGDYEQYF. The chain uses TRBV19 and TRBJ2-7; 10 bases match TRBD1. V shed 5 bases, J shed 3 bases, and the junction held 7 bases outside the gene matches. Germline CDR1 is LNHDA and CDR2 is SQIVND (reference sequence). This CDR3 comprises 15 residues.

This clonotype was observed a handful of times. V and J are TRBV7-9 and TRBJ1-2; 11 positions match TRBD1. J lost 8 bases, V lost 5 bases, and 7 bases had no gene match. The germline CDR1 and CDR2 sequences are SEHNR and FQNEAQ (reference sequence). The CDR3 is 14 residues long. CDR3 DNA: TGTGCCAGCAGCCCGAGGACAGGGGGCGGCGGCTACACCTTC. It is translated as CASSPRTGGGGYTF.

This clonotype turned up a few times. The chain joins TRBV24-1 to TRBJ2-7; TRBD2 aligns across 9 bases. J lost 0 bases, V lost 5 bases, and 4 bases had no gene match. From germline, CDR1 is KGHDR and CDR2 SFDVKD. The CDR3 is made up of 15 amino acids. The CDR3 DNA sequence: TGTGCCACCAGTGCCCTTAGCGGGAGCTCCTACGAGCAGTACTTC. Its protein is CATSALSGSSYEQYF.

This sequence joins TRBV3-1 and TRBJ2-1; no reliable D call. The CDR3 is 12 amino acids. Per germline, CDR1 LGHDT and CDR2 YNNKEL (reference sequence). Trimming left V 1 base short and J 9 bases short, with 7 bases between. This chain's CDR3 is CASSQAFGEQFF. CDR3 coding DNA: TGTGCCAGCAGCCAAGCGTTCGGTGAGCAGTTCTTC.

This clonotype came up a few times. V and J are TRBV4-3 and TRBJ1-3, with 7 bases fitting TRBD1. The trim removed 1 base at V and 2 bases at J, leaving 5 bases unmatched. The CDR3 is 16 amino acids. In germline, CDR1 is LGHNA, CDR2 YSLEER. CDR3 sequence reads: CASSQAVQGPGNTIYF. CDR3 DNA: TGCGCCAGCAGCCAAGCCGTACAGGGGCCTGGAAACACCATATATTTT.

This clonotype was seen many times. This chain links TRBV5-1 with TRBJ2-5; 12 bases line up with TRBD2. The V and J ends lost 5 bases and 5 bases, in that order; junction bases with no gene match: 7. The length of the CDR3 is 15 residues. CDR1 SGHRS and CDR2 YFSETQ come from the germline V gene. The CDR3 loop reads CASRQTSGSDETQYF. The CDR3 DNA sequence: TGCGCCAGCAGGCAGACTAGCGGGAGTGATGAGACCCAGTACTTC.

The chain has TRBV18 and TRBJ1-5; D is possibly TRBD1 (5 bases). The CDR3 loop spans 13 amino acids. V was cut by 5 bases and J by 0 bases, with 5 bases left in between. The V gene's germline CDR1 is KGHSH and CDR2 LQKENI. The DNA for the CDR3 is TGTGCCAGCTCAGACAGTAGCAATCAGCCCCAGCATTTT. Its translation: CASSDSSNQPQHF.

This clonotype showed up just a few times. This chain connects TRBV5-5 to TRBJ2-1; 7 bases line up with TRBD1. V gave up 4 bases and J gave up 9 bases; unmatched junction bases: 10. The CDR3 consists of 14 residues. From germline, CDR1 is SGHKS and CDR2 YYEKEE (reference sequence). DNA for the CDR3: TGTGCCAGCAGCGGCTGGACAGGAAAGACTGAGCAGTTCTTC. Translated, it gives CASSGWTGKTEQFF.